This is a list of T cell receptor beta chains from one sample in a study of response to subunit inactivated influenza vaccine. TCRdb passed the RT-PCR reads through MiXCR, listing each CDR3 protein once. The sample shows 650,000 to 700,000 distinct CDR3 sequences, roughly 14% of them seen only once. Sequencing used PBMCs from blood, obtained roughly 12 days after vaccination. All receptors come from a man aged 45-65 years who received an inactivated influenza vaccine. The conserved cysteine and the conserved F or W are not part of the CDR3 here. Each record gives: J gene, V gene, CDR3 protein.

J gene: TRBJ1-2
V gene: TRBV7-9
CDR3 protein: ASSRRTYGYT

J gene: TRBJ1-3
V gene: TRBV20-1
CDR3 protein: SARDSTGSGNTIY

J gene: TRBJ2-7
V gene: TRBV28
CDR3 protein: ASSLPGTDYEQY

J gene: TRBJ2-2
V gene: TRBV5-1
CDR3 protein: ASSLGGVPNTGELF

J gene: TRBJ2-3
V gene: TRBV4-1
CDR3 protein: ASSQSGGFGTDTQY

J gene: TRBJ2-3
V gene: TRBV20-1
CDR3 protein: SAEIAGGHVDTQY

J gene: TRBJ2-1
V gene: TRBV4-2
CDR3 protein: ASSQDTSYPNEQF

J gene: TRBJ2-1
V gene: TRBV7-6
CDR3 protein: ASSLSSWETGGDEQF

J gene: TRBJ2-3
V gene: TRBV7-2
CDR3 protein: ASSLLSTRKTDTQY

J gene: TRBJ2-5
V gene: TRBV20-1
CDR3 protein: SATRGPQETQY

J gene: TRBJ2-1
V gene: TRBV7-2
CDR3 protein: ASSSGLAGAGNEQF

J gene: TRBJ2-1
V gene: TRBV11-2
CDR3 protein: ASSLVGGRAVGSYNEQF

J gene: TRBJ2-7
V gene: TRBV29-1
CDR3 protein: SVVMAVGGRLYEQY

J gene: TRBJ2-1
V gene: TRBV3-1
CDR3 protein: ASSPRASGMNEQF

J gene: TRBJ2-2
V gene: TRBV28
CDR3 protein: ASSTFPGELF